The sequence of this TCR beta chain was determined in a study of shared clonotypes between healthy human individuals. Study findings and constraints: Generation probabilities of non-shared clonotypes were lower (relative to those shared by all four donors).

Of note for this clone: Its target is unknown.

V was pared by 1 base and J by 4 bases, with 10 bases of the junction left unmatched. Germline V gene sequence: CDR1 MNHEY, CDR2 SMNVEV (reference sequence). This CDR3 contains 17 residues. When replicate PCRs were run on sorted subsets, they used about 200 ng DNA, about 30,000 T cell genomes. Clones were sequenced by immunoSEQ multiplex PCR, and TCRdb holds only the in-frame ones, with some missing. Among some 89,000 clones, 67% were seen once, and the ten largest hold 45%. The sample consisted of memory CD8+ T cells sorted from blood. Subset: CD45RO+ cells pooled with CCR7-negative TemRA cells. The clonotype was recovered from a man aged 30 to 39 in good health. The chain carries TRBV27 and TRBJ2-3, with 8 bases fitting TRBD2. The CDR3 region is CASSLLARAGGADTQYF. In DNA form, the CDR3 reads TGTGCCAGCAGTTTATTGGCTAGGGCGGGAGGTGCAGATACGCAGTATTTT.